What follows are 25 T cell receptor beta chains derived from one specimen sequenced in a study of cytomegalovirus exposure and HLA in healthy donors. This PCR relied on a set of 60 Vbeta primers and 13 Jbeta primers. Here immunoSEQ multiplex PCR was the method, and the copy in TCRdb shows in-frame clones only, minus some. Counted here are around 170,000 clones, 80% to 85% occurring once; the ten biggest clones make up 0.38%. The sequenced sample consisted of PBMCs. The receptor source for this set is a boy younger than 10 in good health and CMV-seronegative.

This clone was found a few times. The J gene is TRBJ2-1, the V gene TRBV6-1, with 8 bases fitting TRBD2. Germline V CDR1 and CDR2: MNHNS, SASEGT. With 0 bases clipped from V and 6 bases from J, the junction kept 7 bases outside the gene matches. The CDR3 has 16 residues. CDR3 in amino acids: CASSEAAGGGGNEQFF. In nucleotides, the CDR3 is TGTGCCAGCAGTGAAGCTGCGGGAGGAGGGGGCAATGAGCAGTTCTTC.

V is TRBV7-9 and J is TRBJ1-2, with D possibly TRBD1 on 5 matching bases. The CDR3 consists of 13 residues. The V and J ends lost 8 bases and 8 bases respectively, with 18 bases between them. Per the germline V gene, CDR1 is SEHNR and CDR2 is FQNEAQ (reference sequence). CDR3 nucleotides: TGTGCCAGCGCGGGGGTTACAGGCTACGGCTACACCTTC. Protein: CASAGVTGYGYTF.

The chain joins TRBV6-5 to TRBJ1-1; D is possibly TRBD1 (5 bases). The CDR3 covers 14 residues. V was shortened by 2 bases and J by 1 base, with 8 bases between the two germline ends. Germline V gene sequence: CDR1 MNHEY, CDR2 SVGAGI. CDR3 in DNA: TGTGCCAGCAGTTACCCAACAGGGAACACTGAAGCTTTCTTT. This translates into CASSYPTGNTEAFF.

This clone was seen a single time. The CDR3 loop is CASSSQGYDEQFF. CDR3 coding DNA: TGTGCCAGCAGCTCACAGGGATACGATGAGCAGTTCTTC. The chain recombines TRBV7-9 with TRBJ2-1, with a possible D match to TRBD1 (6 bases). Per germline, CDR1 SEHNR and CDR2 FQNEAQ (reference sequence). The CDR3 length is 13 residues. V lost 4 bases and J lost 8, with 12 bases in between.

This chain connects TRBV15 to TRBJ1-3; TRBD1 agrees at 8 bases. The V and J ends lost 5 bases and 0 bases, in that order; junction bases with no gene match: 9. The CDR3 runs 17 residues. Germline lookup yields CDR1 LNHNV and CDR2 YYDKDF (reference sequence). DNA of the CDR3: TGTGCCACCAGCTCCCCCGGGACAGGCCTCTCTGGAAACACCATATATTTT. Amino acid sequence: CATSSPGTGLSGNTIYF.

The V and J genes are TRBV19 and TRBJ2-1, with 11 bases aligning to TRBD1. The germline V gene encodes CDR1 LNHDA and CDR2 SQIVND (reference sequence). The CDR3 consists of 12 residues. V shed 10 bases, J shed 9 bases, and the junction held 5 bases outside the gene matches. CDR3 sequence reads: CATGQGEGEQFF. CDR3 nucleotides: TGTGCCACGGGACAGGGGGAGGGTGAGCAGTTCTTC.

This chain connects TRBV18 to TRBJ2-5, with D possibly being TRBD2 (6 bases). The CDR3 totals 17 residues. V lost 1 base and J 5 bases, leaving 20 bases between the germline ends. Germline V gene sequence: CDR1 KGHSH, CDR2 LQKENI. The CDR3 spells CASSPRRDFLPRETQYF. CDR3 DNA sequence: TGTGCCAGCTCACCACGAAGGGACTTCCTCCCAAGGGAGACCCAGTACTTC.

The gene calls are TRBV28 and TRBJ2-3; 10 nucleotides align to TRBD2. The CDR3 length is 13 residues. Germline V lookup: CDR1 MDHEN, CDR2 SYDVKM. Trimming at V came to 8 bases and at J to 4 bases, leaving 3 bases not matched to a gene. The CDR3 is CASGLAVSDTQYF. The CDR3 DNA sequence: TGTGCCAGCGGACTAGCGGTTTCAGATACGCAGTATTTT.

The V gene is TRBV7-6, the J gene TRBJ2-2; D might be TRBD2 (7 bases). Trimming took off 0 bases at V and 5 bases at J, with 16 bases between the two ends. The CDR3 contains 17 residues. Germline V lookup: CDR1 SGHVS, CDR2 FNYEAQ. CDR3 in amino acids: CASSLARGAPLTGELFF. For the CDR3, the DNA is TGTGCCAGCAGCTTAGCTCGGGGGGCCCCACTAACCGGGGAGCTGTTTTTT.

This clone was detected once. V and J are TRBV2 and TRBJ2-7; perhaps TRBD2 as D (6 bases). V dropped 3 bases and J dropped 1 base, with 10 bases sitting between them. CDR1 and CDR2 (germline): SNHLY, FYNNEI. The CDR3 is 14 residues long. Here the CDR3 DNA reads TGTGCCAGCAGTGACCCGGGAGTGTCCTACGAGCAGTACTTC. Its protein product is CASSDPGVSYEQYF.

V and J are TRBV5-1 and TRBJ2-7; TRBD2 aligns across 13 bases. The CDR3 is made up of 14 amino acids. V trimming: 4 bases; J trimming: 5 bases; junction bases outside the gene matches: 3. Germline CDR1 and CDR2: SGHRS and YFSETQ. In DNA form, the CDR3 reads TGCGCCAGCAGCCTGGGGACTAGCGGGAACGAGCAGTACTTC. This codes for CASSLGTSGNEQYF.

The rearrangement links TRBV7-6 to TRBJ2-7, with a possible D match to TRBD1 (5 bases). This CDR3 comprises 15 residues. The germline V and J ends were trimmed by 1 base and 2 bases, with 12 bases remaining between them. CDR1 and CDR2 (germline): SGHVS, FNYEAQ. In DNA, the CDR3 is TGTGCCAGCAGCTTAGTTTCAGGGCACGCCTACGAGCAGTACTTC. Amino acid sequence: CASSLVSGHAYEQYF.

This rearrangement joins TRBV19 to TRBJ2-1; 12 bases line up with TRBD1. The CDR3 consists of 15 residues. V shed 6 bases and J 9 bases; nucleotides not matched to a gene: 9. Germline V CDR1 and CDR2: LNHDA, SQIVND (reference sequence). The CDR3 DNA is TGTGCCAGTAGACCGGGACAGGGGGCCTTGAGTGAGCAGTTCTTC. Residues: CASRPGQGALSEQFF.

This chain connects TRBV5-4 to TRBJ1-5, with 7 bases identical to TRBD1. V gave up 7 bases and J gave up 7 bases; unmatched junction bases: 8. The germline V gene encodes CDR1 SGHNT and CDR2 YYREEE (reference sequence). The CDR3 runs to 13 residues. CDR3 DNA: TGTGCCAGCGCCGCAGACAGGGAACAGCCCCAGCATTTT. It specifies CASAADREQPQHF.

The rearrangement joins TRBV25-1 to TRBJ2-3; 7 bases are a match to TRBD2. The CDR3 loop spans 15 amino acids. Germline assignment: CDR1 MGHDK and CDR2 SYGVNS. After removal of 9 bases from V and 0 bases from J, the junction contained 9 bases not matched to a gene. CDR3 nucleotides: TGTGCCAGTTGGGGGAGGGCAATAAGCACAGATACGCAGTATTTT. Encoded protein: CASWGRAISTDTQYF.

V gene TRBV2 combines with J gene TRBJ2-7; D is unresolved. CDR1 is SNHLY and CDR2 is FYNNEI in the germline V gene. V was clipped by 3 bases and J by 4 bases, with 4 bases between them. CDR3 length equals 11 residues. The CDR3 DNA is TGTGCCAGCAGTGACCCTTACGAGCAGTACTTC. Protein product: CASSDPYEQYF.

The chain links TRBV19 to TRBJ2-7; TRBD1 is a possible D gene (5 bases). CDR1 is LNHDA and CDR2 is SQIVND in the germline V gene (reference sequence). With 4 bases removed from V and 1 base from J, the gap between germline ends came to 14 bases. The CDR3 spans 15 residues. The CDR3 protein is CASSRTSRDSYEQYF. The CDR3 coding sequence is TGTGCCAGTAGTAGAACCTCCAGGGATTCCTACGAGCAGTACTTC.

The chain is built from TRBV7-8 and TRBJ1-1; a possible D gene is TRBD1 (6 bases). V was pared by 4 bases and J by 1 base, with 16 bases between. Germline V CDR1 and CDR2: SGHVS, FQNEAQ. This CDR3 is 16 amino acids long. Here the CDR3 DNA reads TGTGCCAGCAGCTGGAGCACAGGGAGAGGGAACACTGAAGCTTTCTTT. Translation gives CASSWSTGRGNTEAFF.

This chain links TRBV19 with TRBJ2-1; TRBD1 matches at 9 bases. The CDR3 loop spans 16 amino acids. The germline CDR1 and CDR2 sequences are LNHDA and SQIVND (reference sequence). V shed 1 base, J shed 2 bases, and the junction held 3 bases outside the gene matches. The CDR3 loop is CASSIAGTGTYNEQFF. CDR3 in DNA: TGTGCCAGTAGTATAGCGGGGACAGGGACCTACAATGAGCAGTTCTTC.

This sequence joins TRBV21-1 and TRBJ1-5; the DNA was not used to check the table's D call, TRBD1. TRBV21-1 is a pseudogene. The CDR3 is made up of 16 amino acids. In nucleotides, the CDR3 is TGTGCCAGAAGACAGGGTACCCTCTATAGCAATCAGCCCCAGCATTTT. Translation: CARRQGTLYSNQPQHF.

The chain links TRBV9 to TRBJ2-5; unclear D gene. Deletions cut 2 bases from V and 1 base from J, with 6 bases between. CDR1 and CDR2 (germline): SGDLS, YYNGEE. The CDR3 totals 13 residues. DNA of the CDR3: TGTGCCAGCAGCGTTTTCCTCCAAGAGACCCAGTACTTC. This gives the protein CASSVFLQETQYF.

J is TRBJ1-2 and V is TRBV29-1; 7 bases map to TRBD1. The CDR3 sequence is 13 residues long. V gave up 3 bases and J gave up 5 bases; unmatched junction bases: 6. Germline values: CDR1 SQVTM, CDR2 ANQGSEA. The CDR3 sequence is CSVEVRDSYGYTF. CDR3 coding DNA: TGCAGCGTTGAGGTCCGGGACAGTTATGGCTACACCTTC.

The chain joins TRBV7-9 to TRBJ2-7; possible D gene TRBD1, 6 bases. The CDR3 has 14 residues. The ends were cut back, 4 bases at V and 2 bases at J, with 12 bases in the middle. The germline V gene has CDR1 SEHNR and CDR2 FQNEAQ (reference sequence). Here the CDR3 reads CASSSRGPTYEQYF. The CDR3 region has the DNA TGTGCCAGCAGCTCCAGGGGCCCTACCTACGAGCAGTACTTC. The variable domain in full, completed from reference TRBV7-9 and TRBJ2-7, reads DTGVSQNPRHKITKRGQNVTFRCDPISEHNRLYWYRQTLGQGPEFLTYFQNEAQLEKSRLLSDRFSAERPKGSFSTLEIQRTEQGDSAMYLCASSSRGPTYEQYFGPGTRLTVT.

The chain combines TRBV13 with TRBJ2-1; tentatively, D is TRBD1 (6 bases). Trimming removed 0 bases from V and 4 bases from J, with 10 bases in between. CDR3 length equals 15 residues. Germline assignment: CDR1 PRHDT and CDR2 FYEKMQ (reference sequence). CDR3 nucleotides: TGTGCCAGCAGCTTAGGACAGGGATTATACAATGAGCAGTTCTTC. This encodes CASSLGQGLYNEQFF.

This clone was seen only a few times. The chain is built from TRBV7-9 and TRBJ1-1, with 8 bases that match TRBD1. Germline loops: CDR1 SEHNR, CDR2 FQNEAQ (reference sequence). J lost 3 bases, V lost 5 bases, and 5 bases had no gene match. The CDR3 runs to 14 residues. CDR3 sequence (DNA): TGTGCCAGCAGCCCAACAGGGGGGGACACTGAAGCTTTCTTT. Protein: CASSPTGGDTEAFF.